This passage covers 21 T cell receptor beta chains from one sample sequenced in a study of identical twins. Via MiXCR, TCRdb re-called the 5' RACE reads, giving one row per CDR3 protein. The sample lists under 250,000 distinct CDR3 sequences, 9.4% occurring once. What was sequenced was memory (CD45RO+) T cells sorted from blood. These TCRs come from a woman in her late teens or twenties in good health.

The chain has TRBV10-2 and TRBJ2-6; 8 positions agree with TRBD1. V was clipped by 4 bases and J by 0 bases; unmatched bases: 8. CDR3 length: 18 residues. Germline V gene data show CDR1 as WSHSY and CDR2 as SAAADI. The CDR3 is CASSVGGQALSGANVLTF. In DNA, the CDR3 is TGCGCCAGCAGTGTCGGGGGACAGGCTCTCTCTGGGGCCAACGTCCTGACTTTC.

The chain employs TRBV7-8 and TRBJ1-5, with D hard to call. The V gene's germline CDR1 is SGHVS and CDR2 FQNEAQ. The CDR3 totals 14 residues. V was shortened by 5 bases and J by 0 bases, with 8 bases between the two germline ends. Here the CDR3 reads CASSHGNSNQPQHF. CDR3 nucleotides: TGTGCCAGCAGCCACGGGAATAGCAATCAGCCCCAGCATTTT.

The chain employs TRBV24-1 and TRBJ2-3; unclear D gene. Germline V gives CDR1 KGHDR, CDR2 SFDVKD. This CDR3 is built from 12 residues. V dropped 3 bases and J dropped 4 bases, with 4 bases sitting between them. The CDR3 nucleotides are TGTGCCACCAGTGATCGGGCAGATACGCAGTATTTT. This translates into CATSDRADTQYF.

This clonotype came up a few times. J is TRBJ2-3 and V is TRBV11-3; 7 nucleotides align to TRBD2. J was trimmed by 0 bases and V by 1 base; bases with no gene match: 4. Germline loops: CDR1 SGHNT, CDR2 YENEEA. The CDR3 runs to 16 residues. CDR3: CASSLGRRGSTDTQYF. In DNA form, the CDR3 reads TGTGCCAGCAGCTTAGGGCGGCGGGGGAGCACAGATACGCAGTATTTT.

This clonotype was seen more than once but under ten times. V gene TRBV20-1 combines with J gene TRBJ1-5, with TRBD1 matching 8 bases. The CDR3 has 15 residues. CDR1 DFQATT and CDR2 SNEGSKA come from the germline V gene (reference sequence). V shed 4 bases, J shed 2 bases, and the junction held 7 bases outside the gene matches. The CDR3 DNA reads as TGCAGTGCTATTAGCCAGACAGGGGGCAATCAGCCCCAGCATTTT. The encoded protein is CSAISQTGGNQPQHF.

In this sample, this clonotype turned up many times. V usage is TRBV6-5 and J usage is TRBJ1-2, with a tentative D call TRBD1 (5 bases). The CDR3 length is 16 residues. Looked up from germline, CDR1 is MNHEY and CDR2 is SVGAGI. Trimming stripped 0 bases from V and 4 bases from J, with 15 bases between. The CDR3 is CASSYSRGWFSYGYTF. The CDR3 DNA reads TGTGCCAGCAGTTACTCTCGGGGGTGGTTTAGCTATGGCTACACCTTC.

This chain links TRBV18 with TRBJ2-3; a possible D gene is TRBD2 (7 bases). Trimming shortened V by 1 base and J by 1 base, and 15 bases separated the two germline ends. This CDR3 has 17 amino acids. Germline assignment: CDR1 KGHSH and CDR2 LQKENI. The CDR3 nucleotides are TGTGCCAGCTCACCACTCCGGGGGGCTCTCGGCACAGATACGCAGTATTTT. This encodes CASSPLRGALGTDTQYF.

This chain joins TRBV20-1 and TRBJ1-4; possibly TRBD1 for D (6 bases). The CDR3 sequence is 16 residues long. Germline-derived CDR1 and CDR2 are DFQATT and SNEGSKA (reference sequence). V gave up 1 base and J gave up 4 bases, with 16 bases separating them. DNA for the CDR3: TGCAGTGCTAGAGCCATAGGCGGACAGAATAATGAAAAACTGTTTTTT. This gives the protein CSARAIGGQNNEKLFF.

This clonotype has a handful of counts. This sequence joins TRBV11-2 and TRBJ2-7; possibly TRBD1 for D (6 bases). Trimming stripped 1 base from V and 8 bases from J, with 12 bases between. The germline V gene encodes CDR1 SGHAT and CDR2 FQNNGV. The CDR3 sequence is 13 residues long. CDR3 coding DNA: TGTGCCAGCAGCTTAGGGGGGACACGTAAGCAGTACTTC. This translates into CASSLGGTRKQYF.

This clonotype was recorded at least ten times. This sequence joins TRBV5-1 and TRBJ1-1; D might be TRBD1 (5 bases). Germline-derived CDR1 and CDR2 are SGHRS and YFSETQ. CDR3 size: 15 residues. Trimming shortened V by 0 bases and J by 5 bases, and 14 bases separated the two germline ends. CDR3 region: CASSLEAGSGTEAFF. The CDR3 DNA follows: TGCGCCAGCAGCTTGGAAGCAGGGAGTGGGACTGAAGCTTTCTTT.

This chain uses TRBV1 with TRBJ2-1; TRBD2, the table's D call, was not compared with the DNA. TRBV1 is tagged as a pseudogene. This CDR3 is built from 15 residues. CDR3 sequence: CSAPERGTSYNEQFF. For the CDR3, the DNA is TGCAGTGCCCCAGAGCGGGGGACCTCCTACAATGAGCAGTTCTTC.

This chain uses TRBV7-2 with TRBJ2-1, with 12 nucleotides matching TRBD2. The CDR3 consists of 15 residues. The germline V gene has CDR1 SGHTA and CDR2 FQGNSA. V lost 5 bases and J lost 7; bases outside the gene matches: 6. CDR3 bases: TGTGCCAGCAGCCGGCTAGCGGGGGGGCGTAATGAGCAGTTCTTC. Translating gives CASSRLAGGRNEQFF.

In this sample, this clonotype turned up many times. The rearrangement uses TRBV5-1 and TRBJ1-1, with a tentative D call TRBD1 (5 bases). Germline CDR1 and CDR2: SGHRS and YFSETQ. The CDR3 length is 13 residues. V dropped 3 bases and J dropped 12 bases, with 18 bases sitting between them. The CDR3 nucleotides are TGCGCCAGCAGCTCGGGGGATCTTAACGGACCTTTCTTT. Amino acids: CASSSGDLNGPFF.

This clonotype was observed a handful of times. This chain joins TRBV20-1 and TRBJ2-1; D is possibly TRBD2 (5 bases). The CDR3 extends over 14 amino acids. V was clipped by 4 bases and J by 2 bases, with 12 bases between them. Per germline, CDR1 DFQATT and CDR2 SNEGSKA (reference sequence). This CDR3 is CSAILTNTYNEQFF. Here the CDR3 DNA reads TGCAGTGCTATATTGACTAACACCTACAATGAGCAGTTCTTC.

The chain uses TRBV7-9 and TRBJ2-7; D call uncertain. Germline loops: CDR1 SEHNR, CDR2 FQNEAQ (reference sequence). The V end was cut by 3 bases, the J end by 5 bases, with 20 bases between. This CDR3 comprises 16 residues. The CDR3 DNA reads TGTGCCAGCAGCTTTTACTCGGTTCAGGCGGCAAACGAGCAGTACTTC. Its translation: CASSFYSVQAANEQYF.

This clonotype was observed at least ten times. V is TRBV25-1 and J is TRBJ2-5, with D uncertain. With 3 bases removed from V and 0 bases from J, the gap between germline ends came to 11 bases. The CDR3 is 15 amino acids. The germline gives CDR1 MGHDK, CDR2 SYGVNS. The chain's CDR3 is CASSDPRTYQETQYF. As DNA, the CDR3 is TGTGCCAGCAGTGATCCAAGGACGTACCAAGAGACCCAGTACTTC. Combining the CDR3 with reference TRBV25-1 and TRBJ2-5 gives the whole variable domain EADIYQTPRYLVIGTGKKITLECSQTMGHDKMYWYQQDPGMELHLIHYSYGVNSTEKGDLSSESTVSRIRTEHFPLTLESARPSHTSQYLCASSDPRTYQETQYFGPGTRLLVL.

In its sample, this clonotype was seen many times. The V and J genes are TRBV7-8 and TRBJ2-1, with 11 nucleotides matching TRBD2. Germline V gene data show CDR1 as SGHVS and CDR2 as FQNEAQ. This CDR3 region has 15 residues. The trim removed 5 bases at V and 4 bases at J, leaving 4 bases unmatched. CDR3 sequence (DNA): TGTGCCAGCAGCGTAGGGACTAGCGGATACAATGAGCAGTTCTTC. This gives the protein CASSVGTSGYNEQFF.

This clonotype appeared a few times. The chain is built from TRBV20-1 and TRBJ2-3; TRBD2 aligns across 13 bases. The junction had 8 bases not matched to a gene; V was cut back by 6 bases and J by 2 bases. Germline loops: CDR1 DFQATT, CDR2 SNEGSKA (reference sequence). This CDR3 contains 16 residues. As DNA, the CDR3 is TGCAGTGCCTCCGGACTAGCGGGGGAGCACACAGATACGCAGTATTTT. This gives the protein CSASGLAGEHTDTQYF.

The gene calls are TRBV7-6 and TRBJ1-1; possible D gene TRBD1, 5 bases. Per the germline V gene, CDR1 is SGHVS and CDR2 is FNYEAQ. The CDR3 extends over 15 amino acids. V was cut by 5 bases and J by 5 bases, with 18 bases left in between. The CDR3 nucleotides are TGTGCCAGCAGCGCCGTTGCTGGGACGGTTACTGAAGCTTTCTTT. This codes for CASSAVAGTVTEAFF.

This clonotype was seen repeatedly, ten times or more. The V and J genes are TRBV20-1 and TRBJ2-3; D is unclear. V shed 6 bases and J shed 6 bases, with 10 bases lying between them. Germline CDR1 is DFQATT and CDR2 is SNEGSKA (reference sequence). The CDR3 loop spans 11 amino acids. The chain's CDR3 is CSAPILDTQYF. The DNA of the CDR3 is TGCAGTGCCCCGATCTTGGATACGCAGTATTTT.

In this sample, this clonotype turned up many times. V and J are TRBV5-1 and TRBJ1-1; D ambiguous. Trimming left V 3 bases short and J 5 bases short, with 11 bases between. Germline V CDR1 and CDR2: SGHRS, YFSETQ. The CDR3 covers 13 residues. Written as DNA, the CDR3 is TGCGCCAGCAGCTCCTCTCTGAGGACTGAAGCTTTCTTT. This gives the protein CASSSSLRTEAFF.